This T cell receptor (beta chain) derives from a study of blood T cells in healthy people across ages. Study conclusions and caveats: TCR beta diversity, measured per million T cells, fell in a roughly linear way with age.

The germline CDR1 and CDR2 sequences are MNHEY and SVGAGI. The CDR3 runs to 16 residues. V lost 5 bases to trimming and J lost 2 bases; unmatched junction nucleotides: 11. Details on this clonotype: The antigen remains undetermined.

For the second PCR, which ran for 7 to 11 cycles, a sample-barcoded 5' primer and a J-beta primer mix were used. TCRdb ran MiXCR on the 5' RACE reads and lists one entry per CDR3 protein. The profile shows 1,500,000 or so distinct CDR3 sequences, less than 45% of them singletons. This sequence was found in a woman aged 18 to 35 in good health. The chain recombines TRBV6-5 with TRBJ2-7; 8 bases line up with TRBD2. The sequencing input was blood. The CDR3 DNA is TGTGCCAGCAGTCGACGGGGGGGGCCTATAACCTACGAGCAGTACTTC. It is translated as CASSRRGGPITYEQYF.